This TCR beta chain derives from a study of T cells in localized non-small cell lung cancer. V gave up 4 bases and J gave up 5 bases, with 14 bases separating them. This CDR3 contains 13 residues. Germline V gene lookup returns CDR1 GTSNPN and CDR2 SVGIG (reference sequence). Overall study results and limits: Out of the top 100 tumor clones, a median around 60 were seen in adjacent lung. Only one tumor region went through sequencing, so heterogeneity may still be there. The study linked higher blood T cell density to longer overall survival.

Comments on this clone: Its antigen is unknown.

Only in-frame clones appear in the TCRdb table, and some are missing; sequencing was by immunoSEQ multiplex PCR. The sample includes roughly 53,000 clones, roughly 83% of them seen just once. The specimen comprised peripheral blood mononuclear cells, sampled before any cancer treatment. The chain employs TRBV30 and TRBJ2-5; D may be TRBD1 (5 bases). This clonotype was sampled from a man aged 40 to 70 with stage III lung adenocarcinoma. Written as DNA, the CDR3 is TGTGCCTGGACTTCAGGGAACGGGGAGACCCAGTACTTC. Translating it yields CAWTSGNGETQYF.